This TCR beta chain was identified during a study of blood T cell repertoires in COVID-19. About the study: Samples came from the United States, Italy and Spain, spanning acute and convalescent COVID-19.

Trimming at V came to 10 bases and at J to 8 bases, leaving 15 bases not matched to a gene. The CDR3 spans 15 residues. Germline CDR1 ENHRY, CDR2 SYGVKD. Original methodology: Researchers report that nucleated cell counts were estimated from reference gene primer amplification. Clones were sequenced by immunoSEQ multiplex PCR, and TCRdb holds only the in-frame ones, with some missing. V and J calls and clone size follow that table, whereas D and trimming were derived from the DNA. The data contain about 76,000 clones, roughly 88% of them seen just once; the ten biggest clones take up 0.95% to 1.3%. This rearrangement joins TRBV10-3 to TRBJ2-1; TRBD2 matches 9 bases. Sequencing was carried out using peripheral blood. This TCR was sampled from a woman between 50 and 59 years old in a cohort sampled during active COVID-19. The chain's CDR3 is CATNHVAGEKDEQFF. CDR3 nucleotide sequence: TGTGCCACCAACCACGTAGCGGGAGAAAAAGATGAGCAGTTCTTC.